One and the same sample provided the 2 T cell receptor beta chains below, sequenced in a study of T cells after yellow fever vaccination. TCRdb analysed the 5' RACE reads with MiXCR anew, one entry per CDR3 protein. The sample carries hundreds of thousands of distinct CDR3 sequences, roughly 7.5% recorded once. Sequenced here: PBMCs, sampled more than 40 days after the first yellow fever vaccination. The source of these receptors is a man between 18 and 35 years old who received the YFV17D yellow fever vaccine.

This clonotype came up many times. The genes are TRBV4-2 and TRBJ1-5; TRBD1 might be the D (5 bases). The ends were cut back, 2 bases at V and 0 bases at J, with 11 bases in the middle. CDR3 length: 16 residues. Germline CDR1 and CDR2: LGHNA and YNFKEQ. The CDR3 region is CASSQQGGHSNQPQHF. For the CDR3, the DNA is TGTGCCAGCAGCCAACAGGGAGGCCATAGCAATCAGCCCCAGCATTTT.

This clonotype was counted between two and nine times. The V gene is TRBV19, the J gene TRBJ1-5; 9 nucleotides line up with TRBD1. Germline V CDR1 and CDR2: LNHDA, SQIVND (reference sequence). This CDR3 contains 15 residues. The J segment lost 6 bases and the V segment lost 7 bases, leaving 10 bases of the junction unmatched. CDR3 DNA: TGTGCCAGTACCACCGGGACAGGGTTCGGTCAGCCCCAGCATTTT. It encodes CASTTGTGFGQPQHF. Variable domain in full (rest from reference TRBV19 and TRBJ1-5): DGGITQSPKYLFRKEGQNVTLSCEQNLNHDAMYWYRQDPGQGLRLIYYSQIVNDFQKGDIAEGYSVSREKKESFPLTVTSAQKNPTAFYLCASTTGTGFGQPQHFGDGTRLSIL.